A selection of T cell receptor beta chains follows, all from one sample in a study of T cell responses to AZD1222 COVID-19 vaccine. Data came from immunoSEQ multiplex PCR; TCRdb stores just in-frame clones and leaves some out. The table has more than 85,000 clones, approximately 90% seen once. The source material was peripheral blood, sampled 28 days after the second AZD1222 dose. These receptors originate from an adult who received the AZD1222 COVID-19 vaccine. The CDR3 runs from the conserved cysteine through the conserved F or W. Fields, in order: J gene, clone size, V gene, D gene, CDR3 protein, CDR3 DNA. The D gene is left open where the match is weak. Clone size is given for some rows only: seen once, a few or many times, or a class if the clone is expanded.

>TRBJ1-1|-|TRBV7-9|-
CATQGVEAEAFF
TGTGCCACCCAAGGGGTGGAAGCTGAAGCTTTCTTT
>TRBJ1-3|-|TRBV3-1/TRBV3-2|TRBD1
CASSQDVGTVISGNTIYF
TGTGCCAGCAGCCAAGATGTAGGGACAGTGATCTCTGGAAACACCATATATTTT
>TRBJ1-3|once|TRBV25-1|TRBD1
CASSGQGVNTIYF
TGTGCCAGCAGCGGACAGGGGGTCAACACCATATATTTT
>TRBJ1-1|-|TRBV7-2|-
CASSLDGSRNAFF
TGTGCCAGCAGTTTAGACGGCAGCCGGAATGCTTTCTTT
>TRBJ2-5|-|TRBV4-1|-
CASSQWDGVDGTQYF
TGCGCCAGCAGCCAATGGGATGGGGTCGACGGGACCCAGTACTTC
>TRBJ2-4|-|TRBV25-1|-
CASAGDKNIQYF
TGTGCCAGCGCAGGGGACAAAAACATTCAGTACTTC
>TRBJ2-1|-|TRBV10-3|-
CAISESDNEQFF
TGTGCCATCAGTGAGTCTGACAATGAGCAGTTCTTC
>TRBJ1-2|-|TRBV6-5|TRBD1
CASSPGDRVGYTF
TGTGCCAGCAGCCCAGGAGACAGGGTTGGCTACACCTTC
>TRBJ1-1|-|TRBV7-2|TRBD1
CASSLLGQGALTSTEAFF
TGTGCCAGCAGCTTATTAGGACAGGGGGCGTTGACGAGCACTGAAGCTTTCTTT
>TRBJ1-2|few|TRBV5-4|-
CASSLSGSPNYGYTF
TGTGCCAGCAGCTTGTCGGGCAGTCCTAACTATGGCTACACCTTC
>TRBJ2-5|-|TRBV15|TRBD2
CATSRGRLAGETQYF
TGTGCCACCAGCAGGGGACGACTAGCCGGGGAGACCCAGTACTTC
>TRBJ2-2|-|TRBV11-3|TRBD1
CASSLDTVGTANTGELFF
TGTGCCAGCAGCTTAGATACGGTCGGGACAGCGAACACCGGGGAGCTGTTTTTT
>TRBJ1-4|-|TRBV5-6|-
CASSLWRRATNEKLFF
TGTGCCAGCAGCCTTTGGAGACGGGCCACTAATGAAAAACTGTTTTTT
>TRBJ1-5|-|TRBV18|-
CASSPNSLAGRQPQHF
TGTGCCAGCTCACCAAATAGTCTGGCAGGGCGTCAGCCCCAGCATTTT
>TRBJ1-3|-|TRBV11-2|-
CASSLGGRNGNTIYF
TGTGCCAGCAGCTTAGGGGGCCGAAATGGAAACACCATATATTTT
>TRBJ1-2|-|TRBV3-1/TRBV3-2|-
CASSLQGALNYGYTF
TGTGCCAGCAGCTTACAGGGTGCGTTGAACTATGGCTACACCTTC
>TRBJ1-1|once|TRBV5-5|TRBD1
CASSWDRWGDTEAFF
TGTGCCAGCAGCTGGGACAGGTGGGGGGACACTGAAGCTTTCTTT
>TRBJ1-3|-|TRBV6-5|TRBD1
CATRTGAFSGNTIYF
TGTGCCACTCGGACAGGGGCCTTCTCTGGAAACACCATATATTTT
>TRBJ2-5|-|TRBV4-1|-
CASSQERMGRWDTEETQYF
TGCGCCAGCAGCCAAGAAAGGATGGGAAGGTGGGACACAGAAGAGACCCAGTACTTC
>TRBJ2-1|-|TRBV9|-
CASSVVGSTSSYNEQFF
TGTGCCAGCAGCGTAGTAGGGTCCACGAGCTCCTACAATGAGCAGTTCTTC
>TRBJ2-5|-|TRBV10-1|-
CASSESTFTGTQYF
TGCGCCAGCAGTGAGTCGACTTTTACAGGGACCCAGTACTTC
>TRBJ2-7|-|TRBV10-3|-
CAIAALPYEQYF
TGTGCCATCGCCGCCCTCCCCTACGAGCAGTATTTC
>TRBJ2-7|-|TRBV10-2|TRBD2
CASSGATGTSGRIHEQYF
TGCGCCAGCAGTGGGGCTACCGGGACTAGCGGGAGGATCCACGAGCAGTACTTC
>TRBJ2-7|-|TRBV6-5|TRBD1
CASSYRDSVSYEQYF
TGTGCCAGCAGTTACCGGGACAGTGTCTCCTACGAGCAGTACTTC
>TRBJ2-7|-|TRBV7-8|TRBD1
CASSLVWGPGQLSYEQYF
TGTGCCAGCAGCTTAGTTTGGGGTCCGGGACAGTTGTCCTACGAGCAGTACTTC
>TRBJ1-2|-|TRBV24-1|-
CATSPSWGFYGYTF
TGTGCCACCAGTCCCTCGTGGGGCTTCTATGGCTACACCTTC
>TRBJ1-2|-|TRBV5-1|-
CASSLDGASGGYTF
TGCGCCAGCAGCTTGGACGGGGCGTCAGGGGGCTACACCTTC
>TRBJ1-5|-|TRBV19|-
CASSMAAGAPQPQHF
TGTGCCAGTAGTATGGCCGCGGGGGCCCCTCAGCCCCAGCATTTT
>TRBJ2-1|-|TRBV6-2/TRBV6-3|TRBD2
CASSRTSGNYNEQFF
TGTGCCAGCAGTCGGACTAGCGGGAACTACAATGAGCAGTTCTTC
>TRBJ1-2|-|TRBV28|-
CASSSRIGYTF
TGTGCCAGCAGTTCCAGGATTGGCTACACCTTC
>TRBJ2-1|-|TRBV9|-
CASSPDRSSYNEQFF
TGTGCCAGCAGCCCGGACCGGAGCTCCTACAATGAGCAGTTCTTC
>TRBJ2-5|-|TRBV4-1|-
CASSQVIISFGTQYF
TGCGCCAGCAGCCAAGTGATTATTAGCTTTGGGACCCAGTACTTC
>TRBJ2-3|-|TRBV10-1|-
CASSEPRGTDTQYF
TGCGCCAGCAGTGAGCCCAGGGGCACAGATACGCAGTATTTT
>TRBJ1-5|-|TRBV29-1|-
CSVVVTDNQPQHF
TGCAGCGTTGTTGTTACAGACAATCAGCCCCAGCATTTT
>TRBJ1-5|-|TRBV2|-
CASSELFGRGQPQHF
TGTGCCAGCAGTGAGTTGTTCGGTCGAGGTCAGCCCCAGCATTTT
>TRBJ2-6|once|TRBV13|-
CASSFRRLGNSGANVLTF
TGTGCCAGCAGTTTTCGACGGCTGGGGAACTCTGGGGCCAACGTCCTGACTTTC
>TRBJ2-3|-|TRBV11-3|TRBD2
CASIQRTSPIGVTQYF
TGTGCCAGCATACAAAGGACTAGCCCTATCGGGGTCACGCAGTATTTT
>TRBJ2-1|-|TRBV5-1|-
CASSQGQGGTSGYNEQFF
TGCGCCAGCAGCCAGGGACAGGGGGGGACTAGCGGCTACAATGAGCAGTTCTTC
>TRBJ2-4|-|TRBV11-2|TRBD2
CASTEGLAGGQNIQYF
TGTGCCAGCACCGAGGGACTAGCGGGAGGGCAAAACATTCAGTACTTC
>TRBJ2-3|-|TRBV7-8|TRBD1
CASSFHRDSSTDTQYF
TGTGCCAGCAGCTTCCACAGGGACAGTAGCACAGATACGCAGTATTTT
>TRBJ1-2|-|TRBV29-1|-
CSVEDHRDGGYTF
TGCAGCGTTGAAGATCACAGGGACGGTGGCTACACCTTC
>TRBJ1-2|-|TRBV28|-
CVPGVGGSGYTF
TGTGTGCCGGGTGTTGGGGGCAGCGGCTACACCTTC
>TRBJ2-1|-|TRBV25-1|TRBD1
CASSDPSGTGYNEQFF
TGTGCCAGCAGTGATCCATCCGGGACAGGTTACAATGAGCAGTTCTTC
>TRBJ2-3|once|TRBV5-1|-
CASSLGSYTDTQYF
TGCGCCAGCAGCTTGGGCAGTTACACAGATACGCAGTATTTT
>TRBJ2-1|-|TRBV29-1|TRBD2
CSEEREWNEQFF
TGCAGCGAAGAGCGGGAGTGGAATGAGCAGTTCTTC
>TRBJ1-2|-|TRBV28|-
CASSPPEVENYGYTF
TGTGCCAGCAGTCCTCCCGAGGTGGAAAACTATGGCTACACCTTC
>TRBJ1-5|-|TRBV19|TRBD1
CASRIQGARRPQHF
TGTGCCAGTAGGATACAGGGGGCGCGAAGGCCCCAGCATTTT
>TRBJ1-1|-|TRBV7-3|-
CASSLRARGYTEAFF
TGTGCCAGCAGCTTAAGGGCTAGGGGGTACACTGAAGCTTTCTTT
>TRBJ2-4|once|TRBV5-6|-
CASSLSKGSDIQYF
TGTGCCAGCAGCTTGTCAAAGGGGTCTGACATTCAGTACTTC
>TRBJ1-1|once|TRBV7-9|-
CASSLDGASNTEAFF
TGTGCCAGCAGCTTAGATGGGGCGTCAAACACTGAAGCTTTCTTT
>TRBJ1-5|-|TRBV2|-
CASSTDTGNQPQHF
TGTGCCAGCAGTACCGACACCGGCAATCAGCCCCAGCATTTT
>TRBJ2-2|-|TRBV11-3|TRBD1
CASSDRGGTGELFF
TGTGCCAGCAGTGACAGGGGCGGCACCGGGGAGCTGTTTTTT
>TRBJ2-3|-|TRBV7-7|TRBD2
CASSLTSGATDTQYF
TGTGCCAGCAGCCTGACTAGCGGGGCCACAGATACGCAGTATTTT
>TRBJ1-2|-|TRBV19|-
CASEGTTYGYTF
TGTGCCAGTGAGGGAACAACTTATGGCTACACCTTC